This entry lists 4 T cell receptor beta chains sequenced from one sample in a study of T cell responses to AZD1222 COVID-19 vaccine. The protocol was immunoSEQ multiplex PCR, while the TCRdb copy is restricted to in-frame clones and leaves out a portion. The sample consists of about 150,000 clones, roughly 90% of them appearing once. The sample here was peripheral blood, taken 28 days after the second AZD1222 dose. The receptors were sampled from an adult who received the AZD1222 COVID-19 vaccine.

The chain employs TRBV3-1 (or the pseudogene TRBV3-2) and TRBJ1-3; D remains ambiguous. The CDR3 is made up of 14 amino acids. The germline V gene has CDR1 LGHDT and CDR2 YNNKEL (reference sequence). Deletions cut 3 bases from V and 2 bases from J, with 8 bases between. Here the CDR3 reads CASSQTGTGNTIYF. In nucleotides, the CDR3 is TGTGCCAGCAGCCAGACCGGCACTGGAAACACCATATATTTT.

This clone was seen more than once but under ten times. V gene TRBV11-2 combines with J gene TRBJ2-7; no clear D. The V end was cut by 5 bases, the J end by 9 bases, with 17 bases between. This CDR3 is built from 13 residues. Germline CDR1 SGHAT, CDR2 FQNNGV. As DNA, the CDR3 is TGTGCCAGCAGCCCGTCGCCAGGCACAGTGCAGTACTTC. It translates to CASSPSPGTVQYF.

The gene calls are TRBV12-3 or TRBV12-4 and TRBJ1-1; D is unclear. V dropped 4 bases and J dropped 1 base, with 1 base sitting between them. There are 11 residues in the CDR3. The CDR3 DNA sequence: TGTGCCAGCAGTTGGAACACTGAAGCTTTCTTT. Its protein product is CASSWNTEAFF.

The CDR3 DNA reads as TGTGCCACCAGCCCCCGACGGACCGCCGGGGAGCTGTTTTTT. It yields the protein CATSPRRTAGELFF. V gene TRBV15 combines with J gene TRBJ2-2; D uncertain. Deletions cut 5 bases from V and 6 bases from J, with 13 bases between. Germline V CDR1 and CDR2: LNHNV, YYDKDF (reference sequence). The CDR3 is 14 residues long.